The rows below give T cell receptor beta chains drawn from one sample of a study of cytomegalovirus exposure and HLA in healthy donors. The protocol was immunoSEQ multiplex PCR, while the TCRdb copy is restricted to in-frame clones and leaves out a portion. The sample consists of some 140,000 clones, approximately 80% of them appearing once. Sequencing input: PBMCs. The receptor set was obtained from a man aged 30-40 years in good health and CMV-seronegative. Both conserved end residues are part of each CDR3. Each record gives: D gene, V gene, clone size, J gene, CDR3 DNA, CDR3 protein. D genes are given only for firm matches. Only part of the rows carry a size: once, few, many, or a class if the clone is expanded.

TRBD2	TRBV19	-	TRBJ2-1	TGTGCCAGTAGTAGGACTAGCGGGAGGGGGGGGGACAATGAGCAGTTCTTC	CASSRTSGRGGDNEQFF
-	TRBV5-1	few	TRBJ2-7	TGCGCCAGCAGCTCGACTAACTCCTACGAGCAGTACTTC	CASSSTNSYEQYF
TRBD2	TRBV27	-	TRBJ2-1	TGTGCCAGCAGTCGCGGACTAGCGGGAGGGCTGAGCTCCTACAATGAGCAGTTCTTC	CASSRGLAGGLSSYNEQFF
TRBD2	TRBV30	-	TRBJ2-2	TGTGCCTGGAGTCCTAGCGGGAGGGCCGCCGGGGAGCTGTTTTTT	CAWSPSGRAAGELFF
-	TRBV19	-	TRBJ2-5	TGTGCCAGTAGTATGTGGGGCTCCGCGCTTCAAGAGACCCAGTACTTC	CASSMWGSALQETQYF
TRBD1	TRBV7-2	-	TRBJ1-3	TGTGCCAGCAGCGTACAGGGGGCAATTGGAAACACCATATATTTT	CASSVQGAIGNTIYF
TRBD2	TRBV6-6	-	TRBJ2-7	TGTGCCAGCAGTTTGACTAGCGGGGGTTTCTTTAACGAGCAGTACTTC	CASSLTSGGFFNEQYF
-	TRBV18	-	TRBJ2-2	TGTGCCAGCTCACCAGCGCAGGGTGTCGCCGGGGAGCTGTTTTTT	CASSPAQGVAGELFF
TRBD2	TRBV6-1	-	TRBJ2-7	TGTGCCAGCAGTGAACTCGGGGTAGGACTAGCGGGAGCCCAGCAGTACTTC	CASSELGVGLAGAQQYF
-	TRBV18	-	TRBJ1-3	TGTGCCAGCTCACCACCACAGGGCAGTGGAAACACCATATATTTT	CASSPPQGSGNTIYF
-	TRBV28	-	TRBJ1-3	TGTGCCAGCAGTTTGGAGCAGCCGGTGGCCATATATTTT	CASSLEQPVAIYF
TRBD1	TRBV5-6	-	TRBJ2-2	TGTGCCAGCAGCTCAGGACAGGGGAAGCTGTTTTTT	CASSSGQGKLFF
-	TRBV5-1	-	TRBJ2-5	TGCGCCAGCAGCGCGGAAGAGACCCAGTACTTC	CASSAEETQYF
TRBD1	TRBV5-6	-	TRBJ1-2	TGTGCCAGCAGCTTTTCTAGGGGGCATCTTGGCTACACCTTC	CASSFSRGHLGYTF
TRBD1	TRBV6-1	-	TRBJ2-3	TGTGCCTCGGGACAGAGCACAGATACGCAGTATTTT	CASGQSTDTQYF
TRBD2	TRBV19	-	TRBJ2-1	TGTGCCAGTAGTCTATCCTCCGGGACTAGCGGGAGAAATGAGCAGTTCTTC	CASSLSSGTSGRNEQFF
TRBD2	TRBV18	-	TRBJ2-3	TGTGCCAGCTCACCACCGGGACTAGCGGGCCCCACAGATACGCAGTATTTT	CASSPPGLAGPTDTQYF
TRBD2	TRBV2	-	TRBJ2-7	TGTGCCAGCAGTGAATACCTAGCGGCCTACGAGCAGTACTTC	CASSEYLAAYEQYF
TRBD2	TRBV7-7	-	TRBJ2-7	TGTGCTAGCAGCGTAGGACTAGCATCCTACGAGCAGTACTTC	CASSVGLASYEQYF
TRBD2	TRBV19	many	TRBJ2-2	TGTGCCAGTAGTATAATTGGTAGCGGGAGTCAAACCGGGGAGCTGTTTTTT	CASSIIGSGSQTGELFF
TRBD2	TRBV6-6	-	TRBJ2-3	TGTGCCAGCAGCTCGACTAGCGGGAAATATACGCAGTATTTT	CASSSTSGKYTQYF
TRBD1	TRBV7-2	-	TRBJ1-2	TGTGCCAGCAACCTACGAATCGGGACAGGGGCCAACTATGGCTACACCTTC	CASNLRIGTGANYGYTF
TRBD1	TRBV11-3	-	TRBJ2-7	TGTGCCAGCAGCGCCGGGACAGCCTCCTACGAGCAGTACTTC	CASSAGTASYEQYF
TRBD2	TRBV28	few	TRBJ2-1	TGTGCCAGCAGCTACCCCGGGACTAGCGGAAACAATGAGCAGTTCTTC	CASSYPGTSGNNEQFF
-	TRBV30	-	TRBJ2-2	TGTGCCTGGACGGACACCGGGGAGCTGTTTTTT	CAWTDTGELFF
-	TRBV19	once	TRBJ2-2	TGTGCCAGTTTGGCAATGAGGGCCGGGGAGCTGTTTTTT	CASLAMRAGELFF
-	TRBV19	-	TRBJ2-7	TGTGCCAGTAGTATCCTCGGCAGGGCGAACGAGCAGTACTTC	CASSILGRANEQYF
-	TRBV12-5	few	TRBJ1-2	TGTGCTAGTGGTTTGGTACCTTCCCTTGGCAGGGACTATGGCTACACCTTC	CASGLVPSLGRDYGYTF
-	TRBV5-1	-	TRBJ2-2	TGCGCCAGCAGCGCGCAAGGGGACACCGGGGAGCTGTTTTTT	CASSAQGDTGELFF
-	TRBV7-2	-	TRBJ1-3	TGTGCCAGCAGCTTACTAGGTGGAAACACCATATATTTT	CASSLLGGNTIYF
-	TRBV19	-	TRBJ2-2	TGTGCCAGTAGTATCTACGGGGAGCTGTTTTTT	CASSIYGELFF
TRBD2	TRBV30	-	TRBJ2-5	TGTGCCTGGAGTGGCGGACTAGCGGGAGGGATCCGAGAGACCCAGTACTTC	CAWSGGLAGGIRETQYF
TRBD1	TRBV7-9	-	TRBJ2-2	TGTGCCAGCAGGCCTCGACAGGGGCAAAACACCGGGGAGCTGTTTTTT	CASRPRQGQNTGELFF
TRBD1	TRBV27	-	TRBJ2-3	TGTGCCAGCAGTAACCAGGGGGCGGGCACAGATACGCAGTATTTT	CASSNQGAGTDTQYF
TRBD1	TRBV5-1	-	TRBJ2-7	TGCGCCAGCAGCTTGGCCGGGACAGGGAGCTCCTACGAGCAGTACTTC	CASSLAGTGSSYEQYF
TRBD2	TRBV5-6	-	TRBJ2-7	TGTGCCAGCAGCTCCCTACTAGCGGGAGGCCCCGAGCAGTACTTC	CASSSLLAGGPEQYF
-	TRBV19	-	TRBJ1-1	TGTGCCAGTAGTATCGTAGGGGCGGGAACTGAAGCTTTCTTT	CASSIVGAGTEAFF
-	TRBV10-3	-	TRBJ2-2	TGTGCCATCGGCCCCTATGAGGCTACCGGGGAGCTGTTTTTT	CAIGPYEATGELFF
-	TRBV5-6	-	TRBJ2-5	TGTGCCAGCAGCCTACTCTACCCGGGGGAGACCCAGTACTTC	CASSLLYPGETQYF
TRBD1	TRBV28	-	TRBJ1-2	TGTGCCAGCAGTTCACTGGACAGGGGAATCTATGGCTACACCTTC	CASSSLDRGIYGYTF
-	TRBV18	-	TRBJ2-6	TGTGCCAGCTCACAGGGCAGGGCTGGGGCCAACGTCCTGACTTTC	CASSQGRAGANVLTF
-	TRBV18	once	TRBJ1-5	TGTGCCAGCTCACAAGGCCAGGATCAGCCCCAGCATTTT	CASSQGQDQPQHF
TRBD1	TRBV7-9	-	TRBJ2-7	TGTGCCAGCAGCTTGGGACAGGGACTGAACGAGCAGTACTTC	CASSLGQGLNEQYF
-	TRBV7-8	-	TRBJ2-3	TGTGCCAGCACCTTTTCGGGGATAAGCACAGATACGCAGTATTTT	CASTFSGISTDTQYF
-	TRBV5-1	-	TRBJ2-7	TGCGCCAGCAGTTTGGCAGGGCTTTACGAGCAGTACTTC	CASSLAGLYEQYF